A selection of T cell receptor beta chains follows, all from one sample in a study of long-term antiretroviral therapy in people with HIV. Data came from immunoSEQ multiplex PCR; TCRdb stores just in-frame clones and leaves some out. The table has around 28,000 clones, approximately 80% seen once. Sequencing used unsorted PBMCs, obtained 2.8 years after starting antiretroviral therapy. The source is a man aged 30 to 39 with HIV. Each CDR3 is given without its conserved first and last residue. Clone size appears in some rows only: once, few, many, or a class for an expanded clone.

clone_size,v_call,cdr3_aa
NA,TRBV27,ATRQGNEKLF
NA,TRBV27,ASSSAVTGELF
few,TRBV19,ASSIEEAGTNEKLF
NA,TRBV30,AAHGGQGQGEQY
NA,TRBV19,ASSPEGGRLAKNIQY
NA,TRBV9,ASSSYNGGPYGYT
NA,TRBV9,ASSVGLGSAEKLF
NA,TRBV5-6,ASSLYTHTEAF
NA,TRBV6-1,ASSDRGSGYT
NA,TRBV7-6,ASSLGGGRTGAEAF
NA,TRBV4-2,ASSQGTSPNEQF
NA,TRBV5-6,ASSWDRETQY
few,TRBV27,ASSLESGVGYT
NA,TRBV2,ASSRRQGRLDEKLF
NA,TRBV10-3,ASRAGGLGANVLT
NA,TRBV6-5,ASSPLAGVRDEQF
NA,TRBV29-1,SVEIAGGTYNEQF
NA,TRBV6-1,ASNTGGNTIY
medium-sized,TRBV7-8,ASSIQGERTEAF
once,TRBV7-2,ASSFRGQGNYGYT
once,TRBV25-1,ASRGSSGKLF
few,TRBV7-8,ASSLEVGDRGSQPQH
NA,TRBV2,ASAGTGFTGELF
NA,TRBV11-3,ASSAGQLTFSNQPQH
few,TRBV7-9,ASSLWDSSSPLH
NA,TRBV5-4,ASSSGQGAGKNIQY
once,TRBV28,ASSFRPQH
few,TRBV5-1,ASSLGLARETQY
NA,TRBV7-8,ASSLAPWGGSGRTYNEQF
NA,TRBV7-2,ASSLRGPDTQY
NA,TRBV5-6,ASSLKNRAGNTIY
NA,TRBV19,ASSIGWNTEAF
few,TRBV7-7,ASSNNLPQSRANVLT
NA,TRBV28,ASSSPFGTGDLGEQY
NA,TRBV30,ARRAGDYNEQF
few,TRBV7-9,ASSPGTGGLETQY
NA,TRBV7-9,ASSSGQTYEQY
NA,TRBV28,ASSSRVHEQY
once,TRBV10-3,AISELDYEQY
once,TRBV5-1,ASSLSPAGRDTQY
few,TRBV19,ASSPEMNTEAF
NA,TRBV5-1,ASSGGGTSATNEKLF
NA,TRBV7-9,ASSLVPGGEQF
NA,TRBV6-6,ASSRGTYEQY
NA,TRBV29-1,SVEAVGQTPTEAF
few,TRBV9,ASSRRADEQF
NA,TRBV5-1,ASSLSTSNEQF
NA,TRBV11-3,ASSPDSQNEQY
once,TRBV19,ASSMTAGGVGYRGYT
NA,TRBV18,ASSSRTGSDSGNTIY
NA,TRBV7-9,ASSFGQGQETQY
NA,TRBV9,ASSASRGTGRLDTEAF
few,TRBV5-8,ASSSGTGAFNQPQH
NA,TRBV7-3,ASRAGAGANVLT
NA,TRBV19,ASSIVSPPGMNTEAF
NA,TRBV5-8,ASSLLSPVQNTEAF